The 15 T cell receptor beta chains given below trace back to one sample, sequenced in a study of blood T cell repertoires in COVID-19. Clones were sequenced by immunoSEQ multiplex PCR, and TCRdb holds only the in-frame ones, with some missing. This repertoire shows tens of thousands of clones, 70% to 90% found once; its top ten account for 8% to 9.5%. Sequencing was carried out using peripheral blood. Source of these receptors: a man aged 25 to 40 with acute or convalescent COVID-19.

V usage is TRBV18 and J usage is TRBJ1-5; 8 bases are shared with TRBD1. This CDR3 is built from 16 residues. Germline values: CDR1 KGHSH, CDR2 LQKENI. The junction had 5 bases not matched to a gene; V was cut back by 2 bases and J by 2 bases. Here the CDR3 DNA reads TGTGCCAGCTCACCAGGACAGGGTCAGGGCAATCAGCCCCAGCATTTT. As protein: CASSPGQGQGNQPQHF.

This chain uses TRBV15 with TRBJ1-6, with TRBD1 as a possible D gene (6 bases). This CDR3 contains 15 residues. V lost 5 bases and J lost 8, with 16 bases in between. CDR1 LNHNV and CDR2 YYDKDF come from the germline V gene (reference sequence). The DNA of the CDR3 is TGTGCCACCAGCGTCGGAGGGGGGGGTTATTCACCCCTCCACTTT. Translated, it gives CATSVGGGGYSPLHF.

The chain is built from TRBV4-1 and TRBJ2-5; 7 bases align to TRBD2. Germline CDR1 reads MGHRA; CDR2 reads YSYEKL. CDR3 length equals 17 residues. Unmatched junction bases numbered 11, after V lost 0 bases and J lost 4 bases. CDR3 residues: CASSQDLGGRGRETQYF. The CDR3, as DNA: TGCGCCAGCAGCCAAGATCTGGGTGGGCGGGGGAGAGAGACCCAGTACTTC.

The chain employs TRBV30 and TRBJ2-1; a possible D gene is TRBD2 (6 bases). Trimming shortened V by 2 bases and J by 9 bases, and 17 bases separated the two germline ends. Germline CDR1 GTSNPN, CDR2 SVGIG (reference sequence). CDR3 length: 14 amino acids. DNA for the CDR3: TGTGCCTGGAGTTCCTGGGAGGCCGGGGGTGAGCAGTTCTTC. Translated: CAWSSWEAGGEQFF.

CDR3 region: CASSARQGVGQETQYF. The DNA of the CDR3 is TGTGCCAGCAGTGCCAGACAGGGAGTGGGGCAAGAGACCCAGTACTTC. The chain is built from TRBV6-1 and TRBJ2-5; 7 bases fit TRBD1. The V gene's germline CDR1 is MNHNS and CDR2 SASEGT. The CDR3 runs to 16 residues. V lost 4 bases, J lost 2 bases, and 10 bases stayed unmatched.

The chain uses TRBV7-8 and TRBJ1-5; no clear D gene. CDR1 and CDR2 from the germline V gene are SGHVS and FQNEAQ. The length of the CDR3 is 16 residues. Trimming took off 1 base at V and 7 bases at J, with 17 bases between the two ends. The DNA of the CDR3 is TGTGCCAGCAGCTTAGTGCGGGGTTCGATGGACCAGCCCCAGCATTTT. This translates into CASSLVRGSMDQPQHF. The whole variable domain, remainder taken from reference TRBV7-8 and TRBJ1-5, is GAGVSQSPRYKVAKRGQDVALRCDPISGHVSLFWYQQALGQGPEFLTYFQNEAQLDKSGLPSDRFFAERPEGSVSTLKIQRTQQEDSAVYLCASSLVRGSMDQPQHFGDGTRLSIL.

The chain has TRBV4-1 and TRBJ2-3, with unresolved D. Between the trimmed V and J ends, which lost 0 bases and 6 bases, there was a span of 10 bases. CDR1 is MGHRA, CDR2 YSYEKL, per germline. The CDR3 totals 14 residues. CDR3 nucleotide sequence: TGCGCCAGCAGCCAAGATATGGTTGGCGATACGCAGTATTTT. Protein product: CASSQDMVGDTQYF.

The DNA of the CDR3 is TGTGCCAGTAGTCGGACAGGCTCCTACGAGCAGTACTTC. It yields the protein CASSRTGSYEQYF. The chain employs TRBV19 and TRBJ2-7; 7 bases match TRBD1. Germline CDR1 LNHDA, CDR2 SQIVND (reference sequence). CDR3 length equals 13 residues. The J segment lost 0 bases and the V segment lost 5 bases, leaving 1 base of the junction unmatched.

V gene TRBV27 combines with J gene TRBJ2-1; 9 nucleotides agree with TRBD1. The CDR3 is made up of 15 amino acids. CDR1 MNHEY and CDR2 SMNVEV come from the germline V gene (reference sequence). Unmatched junction bases numbered 7, after V lost 6 bases and J lost 4 bases. CDR3 coding DNA: TGTGCCAGCAGGCCCGGGACAGGGCGGTACAATGAGCAGTTCTTC. The encoded protein is CASRPGTGRYNEQFF.

As for this clone: Other DNA variants within this sample encode the same CDR3. The chain employs TRBV28 and TRBJ2-5; D is possibly TRBD2 (6 bases). The germline CDR1 and CDR2 sequences are MDHEN and SYDVKM. The CDR3 has 12 residues. V lost 5 bases and J 2 bases, leaving 6 bases between the germline ends. CDR3 nucleotides: TGTGCCAGCAGTAGCGGGCAAGAGACCCAGTACTTC. This translates into CASSSGQETQYF.

This sequence joins TRBV18 and TRBJ1-1; unclear D gene. The CDR3 length is 15 residues. V was pared by 8 bases and J by 0 bases, with 16 bases between. Germline CDR1 reads KGHSH; CDR2 reads LQKENI. This chain's CDR3 is CASLGREGLNTEAFF. For the CDR3, the DNA is TGTGCCAGCCTGGGGAGGGAGGGCCTGAACACTGAAGCTTTCTTT.

The chain combines TRBV4-1 with TRBJ2-7; TRBD1 aligns across 9 bases. The length of the CDR3 is 17 residues. Trimming removed 2 bases from V and 2 bases from J; junction bases left unmatched: 10. Germline V gene lookup returns CDR1 MGHRA and CDR2 YSYEKL. The CDR3 region is CASSQIWAGTGTYEQYF. Written as DNA, the CDR3 is TGCGCCAGCAGCCAAATTTGGGCCGGGACAGGGACCTACGAGCAGTACTTC.

CDR3 sequence (DNA): TGCGCCAGCGGACCGGGACAGCCCTACGAGCAGTACTTC. Its translation is CASGPGQPYEQYF. The J gene is TRBJ2-7, the V gene TRBV4-3, with TRBD1 matching over 7 bases. This CDR3 contains 13 residues. Per germline, CDR1 LGHNA and CDR2 YSLEER. The V and J ends lost 8 bases and 2 bases, in that order; junction bases with no gene match: 6.

CDR3 sequence (DNA): TGTGCCAGCAGTGAGCCTAGCGGGATAAGCACAGATACGCAGTATTTT. Its protein is CASSEPSGISTDTQYF. The rearrangement links TRBV6-1 to TRBJ2-3, with TRBD2 matching 9 bases. This CDR3 region has 16 residues. CDR1 and CDR2 from the germline V gene are MNHNS and SASEGT. After removal of 3 bases from V and 0 bases from J, the junction contained 4 bases not matched to a gene.

V gene TRBV24-1 combines with J gene TRBJ2-2; the D gene is possibly TRBD1 (5 bases). Per the germline V gene, CDR1 is KGHDR and CDR2 is SFDVKD. Between the trimmed V and J ends, which lost 9 bases and 1 base, there was a span of 5 bases. There are 12 residues in the CDR3. CDR3 nucleotides: TGTGCCACCGGACAGAACACCGGGGAGCTGTTTTTT. It codes for CATGQNTGELFF.